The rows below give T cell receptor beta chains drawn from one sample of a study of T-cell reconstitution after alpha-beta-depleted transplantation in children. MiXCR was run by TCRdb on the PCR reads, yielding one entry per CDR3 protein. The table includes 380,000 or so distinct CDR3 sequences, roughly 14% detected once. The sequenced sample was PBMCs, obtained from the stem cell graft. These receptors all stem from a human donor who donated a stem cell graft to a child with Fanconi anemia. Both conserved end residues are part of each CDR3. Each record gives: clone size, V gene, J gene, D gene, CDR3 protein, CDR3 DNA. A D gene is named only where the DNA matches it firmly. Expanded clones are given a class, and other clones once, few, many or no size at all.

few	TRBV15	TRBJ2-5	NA	CATSRDRAEPQYF	TGTGCCACCAGCAGAGACAGGGCGGAGCCCCAGTACTTC
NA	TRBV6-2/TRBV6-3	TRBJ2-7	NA	CASSFLQGIGSYEQYF	TGTGCCAGCAGTTTCCTACAGGGAATTGGGTCCTACGAGCAGTACTTC
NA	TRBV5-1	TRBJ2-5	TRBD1	CASSIGTEKETQYF	TGCGCCAGCAGCATCGGGACAGAAAAAGAGACCCAGTACTTC
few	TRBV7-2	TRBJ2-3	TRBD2	CASSLLAGGALGNTQYF	TGTGCCAGCAGCTTACTAGCGGGGGGTGCCCTAGGAAATACGCAGTATTTT
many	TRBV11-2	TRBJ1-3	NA	CASSLSGTGGNTIYF	TGTGCCAGCAGCTTATCAGGGACGGGCGGAAACACCATATATTTT
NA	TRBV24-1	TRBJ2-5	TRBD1	CATSGDRGFQETQYF	TGTGCCACCAGTGGAGACAGGGGTTTCCAAGAGACCCAGTACTTC
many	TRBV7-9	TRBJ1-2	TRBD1	CASSQGQALYGYTF	TGTGCCAGCAGTCAAGGACAGGCCCTCTATGGCTACACCTTC
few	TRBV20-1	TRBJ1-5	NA	CSALKAGGRGNQPQHF	TGCAGTGCGCTCAAGGCTGGAGGTCGGGGCAATCAGCCCCAGCATTTT
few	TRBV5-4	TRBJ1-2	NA	CASSSDGDRGYTF	TGTGCCAGCAGCTCCGACGGAGATAGGGGCTACACCTTC
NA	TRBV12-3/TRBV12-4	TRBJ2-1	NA	CASSFNPGSYNEQFF	TGTGCCAGCAGTTTTAATCCGGGCTCCTACAATGAGCAGTTCTTC
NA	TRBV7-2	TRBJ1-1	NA	CASSLSVASTEAFF	TGTGCCAGCAGTTTAAGCGTAGCCAGTACTGAAGCTTTCTTT